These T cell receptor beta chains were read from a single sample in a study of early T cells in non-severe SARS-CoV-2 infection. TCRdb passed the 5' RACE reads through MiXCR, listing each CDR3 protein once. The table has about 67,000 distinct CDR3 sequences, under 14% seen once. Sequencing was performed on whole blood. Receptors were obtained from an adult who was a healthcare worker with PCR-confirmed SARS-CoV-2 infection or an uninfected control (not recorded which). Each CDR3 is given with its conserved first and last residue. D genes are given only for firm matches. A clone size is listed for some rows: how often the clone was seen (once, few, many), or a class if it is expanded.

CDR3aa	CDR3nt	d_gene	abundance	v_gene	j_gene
CASSPLTRTGGINQPQHF	TGTGCCAGCAGCCCACTAACCCGGACAGGGGGTATCAATCAGCCCCAGCATTTT	TRBD1	few	TRBV9	TRBJ1-5
CASSTDRGPWEQYF	TGCGCCAGCAGCACGGACAGGGGCCCATGGGAGCAGTACTTC	TRBD1	few	TRBV5-1	TRBJ2-7
CASSQGEGKGEQYF	TGCGCCAGCAGCCAAGGGGAGGGTAAGGGCGAGCAGTACTTC	TRBD2	-	TRBV4-1	TRBJ2-7
CASSVSSSTDTQYF	TGTGCCAGCAGTGTTTCAAGCAGCACAGATACGCAGTATTTT	-	few	TRBV2	TRBJ2-3
CASSPRLAGDTQYF	TGTGCCAGCAGCCCTCGACTAGCGGGAGATACGCAGTATTTT	TRBD2	many	TRBV9	TRBJ2-3
CASSSGLRDYGYTF	TGTGCCAGCAGCTCGGGGCTCAGGGATTATGGCTACACCTTC	-	-	TRBV7-9	TRBJ1-2
CASTALRPFAGNQPQHF	TGTGCCAGCACCGCCCTTCGACCCTTCGCCGGCAATCAGCCCCAGCATTTT	-	-	TRBV6-1	TRBJ1-5
CASSRERAPRYF	TGTGCCAGCAGCCGGGAGAGAGCCCCCCGGTATTTT	-	many	TRBV6-1	TRBJ2-3
CARFFRISYNEQFF	TGCGCCAGGTTCTTCCGGATCTCCTACAATGAGCAGTTCTTC	-	-	TRBV5-1	TRBJ2-1
CASSSWDRVLNNEQFF	TGTGCCAGCAGCTCCTGGGACAGGGTTTTGAACAATGAGCAGTTCTTC	TRBD1	many	TRBV11-3	TRBJ2-1
CASSLFGSEQYF	TGTGCCAGCAGCTTGTTTGGGTCTGAGCAGTACTTC	-	many	TRBV7-2	TRBJ2-7
CSAPAQGARETQYF	TGCAGTGCCCCTGCCCAGGGGGCAAGAGAGACCCAGTACTTC	TRBD1	many	TRBV20-1	TRBJ2-5
CSARAGEIQETQYF	TGCAGTGCTAGAGCGGGAGAGATCCAAGAGACCCAGTACTTC	-	few	TRBV20-1	TRBJ2-5
CASSQDRGRGYNEQFF	TGCGCCAGCAGCCAAGATAGAGGCAGGGGCTACAATGAGCAGTTCTTC	-	-	TRBV4-1	TRBJ2-1
CSVGTGVNEKLFF	TGCAGCGTCGGGACAGGAGTAAATGAAAAACTGTTTTTT	TRBD1	-	TRBV29-1	TRBJ1-4
CASSARQGANSPLHF	TGTGCCAGCAGCGCGAGACAGGGGGCGAATTCACCCCTCCACTTT	TRBD1	many	TRBV7-9	TRBJ1-6
CASSYQLTYEQYF	TGTGCCAGCAGTTACCAACTGACCTACGAGCAGTACTTC	-	-	TRBV6-5	TRBJ2-7
CASSWDTGNYEQYF	TGTGCCAGCAGTTGGGACACAGGGAACTACGAGCAGTACTTC	-	-	TRBV12-3/TRBV12-4	TRBJ2-7
CSVEGQAQTEAFF	TGCAGCGTTGAAGGACAGGCTCAGACTGAAGCTTTCTTT	-	many	TRBV29-1	TRBJ1-1
CASSLSGYEQFF	TGTGCCAGCAGCTTATCAGGGTATGAGCAGTTCTTC	-	-	TRBV7-3	TRBJ2-1
CASSLDGNIQYF	TGTGCCAGCAGTTTAGACGGAAACATTCAGTACTTC	-	few	TRBV2	TRBJ2-4
CSGQEHSGNTIYF	TGCAGCGGTCAAGAACACTCTGGAAACACCATATATTTT	-	few	TRBV29-1	TRBJ1-3
CASETGTGYYNEQFF	TGTGCCAGCGAAACCGGGACAGGGTACTACAATGAGCAGTTCTTC	TRBD1	many	TRBV6-1	TRBJ2-1
CASSWEQGQPQHF	TGTGCCAGCAGCTGGGAACAGGGTCAGCCCCAGCATTTT	-	many	TRBV5-5	TRBJ1-5
CSAQPGQGRDTQYF	TGCAGTGCCCAACCGGGACAGGGGCGGGATACGCAGTATTTT	TRBD1	many	TRBV20-1	TRBJ2-3
CAWSLTGYGYTF	TGTGCCTGGAGTTTAACAGGCTATGGCTACACCTTC	-	many	TRBV30	TRBJ1-2
CSVLQGDYGYTF	TGCAGCGTCCTTCAGGGGGACTATGGCTACACCTTC	TRBD1	few	TRBV29-1	TRBJ1-2
CSAIRRGDREETQYF	TGCAGCGCCATCAGGAGGGGCGACAGGGAAGAGACCCAGTACTTC	-	few	TRBV29-1	TRBJ2-5
CASNLNFLVNQPQHF	TGTGCCAGCAACTTAAACTTTCTGGTGAATCAGCCCCAGCATTTT	-	-	TRBV6-1	TRBJ1-5
CASSLGRLDEKLFF	TGTGCCAGCAGCTTAGGCCGCTTGGATGAAAAACTGTTTTTT	-	-	TRBV7-9	TRBJ1-4
CATSRGLGRETQYF	TGTGCCACCAGCAGAGGTTTGGGCCGGGAGACCCAGTACTTC	-	few	TRBV15	TRBJ2-5
CASSQGEGGAYEQYF	TGCGCCAGCAGCCAAGGGGAAGGGGGAGCCTACGAGCAGTACTTC	-	many	TRBV4-1	TRBJ2-7